The text below deals with one T cell receptor (beta chain). This specimen comes from a study of blood T cell repertoires in COVID-19. The V gene's germline CDR1 is SGHKS and CDR2 YYEKEE (reference sequence). V was clipped by 2 bases and J by 7 bases; unmatched bases: 8. The CDR3 spans 15 residues. The authors' processing: Reference gene primer amplification yielded estimated nucleated cell counts. TCRdb's table, derived via immunoSEQ multiplex PCR, lists solely in-frame clones and lacks some. Clone size and V and J calls were adopted from that table, with D and trimming inferred from the DNA. This sample yields approximately 94,000 clones, of which more than 75% are seen a single time; roughly 7.3% belongs to the top ten.

The sequenced material came from peripheral blood. This rearrangement joins TRBV5-5 to TRBJ1-4; 7 nucleotides match TRBD1. The receptor comes from a man aged 30 to 39 in a cohort sampled during active COVID-19. CDR3 region: CASSFYRGTGEKLFF. DNA for the CDR3: TGTGCCAGCAGCTTTTACAGGGGAACGGGTGAAAAACTGTTTTTT.